This note documents a single TCR beta chain sequence. Time point noted: after dendritic cell vaccination, including at tumor progression/relapse. The sample originates from a study of glioma-infiltrating T cells after dendritic cell vaccination. CDR1 SGHRS and CDR2 YFSETQ come from the germline V gene. V was pared by 4 bases and J by 5 bases, with 2 bases of the junction left unmatched. This CDR3 spans 13 amino acids. Profiled with immunoSEQ multiplex PCR; TCRdb holds only in-frame clones, not every one. The table shows 75,000 to 85,000 clones, with around 90% occurring only once. The sequence was obtained from a human donor with glioblastoma. This sequence joins TRBV5-1 and TRBJ2-2; 7 bases are shared with TRBD1. The sample in question was blood, obtained after dendritic cell vaccination. The CDR3 DNA is TGCGCCAGCAGCCAACAGGGGACCGGGGAGCTGTTTTTT. Amino acids: CASSQQGTGELFF.